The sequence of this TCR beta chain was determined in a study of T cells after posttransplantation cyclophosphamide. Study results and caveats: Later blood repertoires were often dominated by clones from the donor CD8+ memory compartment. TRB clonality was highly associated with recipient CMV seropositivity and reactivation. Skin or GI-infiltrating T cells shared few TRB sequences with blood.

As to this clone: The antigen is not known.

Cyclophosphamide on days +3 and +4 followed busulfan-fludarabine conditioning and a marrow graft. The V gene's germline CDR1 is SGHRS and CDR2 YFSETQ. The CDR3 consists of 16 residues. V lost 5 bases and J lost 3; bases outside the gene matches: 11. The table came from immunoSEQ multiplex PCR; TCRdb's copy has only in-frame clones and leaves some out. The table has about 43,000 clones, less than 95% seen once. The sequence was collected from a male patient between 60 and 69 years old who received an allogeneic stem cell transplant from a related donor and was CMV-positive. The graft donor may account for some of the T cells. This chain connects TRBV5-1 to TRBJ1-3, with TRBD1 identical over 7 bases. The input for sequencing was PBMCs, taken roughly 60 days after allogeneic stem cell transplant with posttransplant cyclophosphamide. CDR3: CASSFASGQSGNTIYF. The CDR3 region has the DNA TGCGCCAGCAGTTTTGCATCGGGACAGAGTGGAAACACCATATATTTT.